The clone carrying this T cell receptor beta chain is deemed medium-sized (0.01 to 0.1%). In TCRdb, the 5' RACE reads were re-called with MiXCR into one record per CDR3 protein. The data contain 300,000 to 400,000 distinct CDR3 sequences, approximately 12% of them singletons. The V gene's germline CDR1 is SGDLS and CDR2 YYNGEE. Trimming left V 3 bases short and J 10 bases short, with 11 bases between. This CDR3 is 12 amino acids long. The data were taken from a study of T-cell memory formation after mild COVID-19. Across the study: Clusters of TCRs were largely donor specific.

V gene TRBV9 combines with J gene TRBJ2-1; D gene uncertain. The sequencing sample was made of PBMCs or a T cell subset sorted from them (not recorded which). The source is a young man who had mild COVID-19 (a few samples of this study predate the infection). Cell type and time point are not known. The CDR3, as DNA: TGTGCCAGCAGCGGGATGACTTCCGAGCAGTTCTTC. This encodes CASSGMTSEQFF.